This note documents a single T cell receptor beta chain sequence. The length of the CDR3 is 14 residues. Per the germline V gene, CDR1 is MNHNS and CDR2 is SASEGT. The ends were cut back, 2 bases at V and 3 bases at J, with 11 bases in the middle. The entry originates in a study of blood T cell repertoires in COVID-19. Study in general: Material from acute and convalescent COVID-19 was sourced from the United States, Italy and Spain. T cells, B-cell-depleted T cells, or PBMCs supplied cDNA or gDNA.

Data came from immunoSEQ multiplex PCR; TCRdb stores just in-frame clones and leaves some out. The sample contains 400,000 to 550,000 clones, roughly 87% of which appear only once. The sequencing sample was made of PBMCs or T cells enriched from blood (not recorded which). The chain has TRBV6-1 and TRBJ2-7, with D perhaps matching TRBD2 (5 bases). The sequence was obtained from a woman aged 18-29 years with acute COVID-19. The CDR3 DNA reads TGTGCCAGCAGTGAATTGGGAGTGGGCTACGAGCAGTACTTC. Protein: CASSELGVGYEQYF.